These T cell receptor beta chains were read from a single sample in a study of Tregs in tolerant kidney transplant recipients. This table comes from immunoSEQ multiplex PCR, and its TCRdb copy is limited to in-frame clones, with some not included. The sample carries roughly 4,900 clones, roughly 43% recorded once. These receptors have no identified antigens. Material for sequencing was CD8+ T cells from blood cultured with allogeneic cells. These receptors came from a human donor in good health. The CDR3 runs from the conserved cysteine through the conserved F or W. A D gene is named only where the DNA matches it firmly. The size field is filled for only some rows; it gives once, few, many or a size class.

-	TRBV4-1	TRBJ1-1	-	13	TGCGCCAGCAGCCAAGGTCGAGGCACTGAAGCTTTCTTT	CASSQGRGTEAFF
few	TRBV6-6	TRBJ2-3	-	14	TGTGCCAGCAGTTACTCGACCCCCATAGATACGCAGTATTTT	CASSYSTPIDTQYF
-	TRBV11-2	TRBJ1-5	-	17	TGTGCCAGCAGCTTAGTGGGGTGGCAGGGACGAGATCAGCCCCAGCATTTT	CASSLVGWQGRDQPQHF
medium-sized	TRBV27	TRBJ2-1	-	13	TGTGCCAGCAGTTTTTGGAGGGCCGATGAGCAGTTCTTC	CASSFWRADEQFF
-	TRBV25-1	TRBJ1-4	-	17	-	CASSDGTEGPLMKNCFF
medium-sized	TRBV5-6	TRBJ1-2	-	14	TGTGCCAGCAGCTTGGACGGATCGAACTATGGCTACACCTTC	CASSLDGSNYGYTF
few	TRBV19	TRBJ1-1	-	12	TGTGCCAGTAGTGTGGGGAACACTGAAGCTTTCTTT	CASSVGNTEAFF
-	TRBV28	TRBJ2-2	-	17	TGTGCCAGCAGTTTAATCCCCCAACCCGCGAACACCGGGGAGCTGTTTTTT	CASSLIPQPANTGELFF
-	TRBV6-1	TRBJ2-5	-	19	TGTGCCAGCAGTGAAGCAGGGAGCTACTGGGTGACGTACCAAGAGACCCAGTACTTC	CASSEAGSYWVTYQETQYF
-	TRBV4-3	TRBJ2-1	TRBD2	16	TGCGCCAGCAGCCAGTACCTAGCGGGAGGCGGGGATGAGCAGTTCTTC	CASSQYLAGGGDEQFF
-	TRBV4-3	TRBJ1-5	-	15	TGCGCCAGCAGCCAAAGGGGGTCCGGCAATCAGCCCCAGCATTTT	CASSQRGSGNQPQHF
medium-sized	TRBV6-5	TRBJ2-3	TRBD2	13	TGTGCGGCGGGGGGGAGTGAACTGGATACGCAGTATTTT	CAAGGSELDTQYF
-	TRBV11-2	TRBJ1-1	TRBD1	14	TGCGCCAGCAGCCAAGGGACAGGGGGCTATGAAGCTTTCTTT	CASSQGTGGYEAFF
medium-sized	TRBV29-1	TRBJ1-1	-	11	TGCAGCGTTGGACGGAACACTGAAGCTTTCTTT	CSVGRNTEAFF
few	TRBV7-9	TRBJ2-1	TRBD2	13	TGTGCCAGCAGCCTAGGACTAGCCAATGAGCAGTTCTTC	CASSLGLANEQFF
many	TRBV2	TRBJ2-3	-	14	TGTGCCAGCAGTGAATGGGTAGCCGAGGATACGCAGTATTTT	CASSEWVAEDTQYF
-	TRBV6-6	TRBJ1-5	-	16	TGTGCCAGCAGTCCCCTAGATGGATATAGCAATCAGCCCCAGCATTTT	CASSPLDGYSNQPQHF
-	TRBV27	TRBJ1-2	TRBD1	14	TGTGCCAGCAGTTGGACAGGGGGCGCGTCTGGCTACACCTTC	CASSWTGGASGYTF
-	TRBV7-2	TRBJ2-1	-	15	TGTGCCAGCAGCTTAAATAGCGAGCCCTACAATGAGCAGTTCTTC	CASSLNSEPYNEQFF
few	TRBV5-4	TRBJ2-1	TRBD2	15	TGTGCCAGCACCTCGAGTAGCGGGAGTCCACCCCCCCAGTTCTTC	CASTSSSGSPPPQFF
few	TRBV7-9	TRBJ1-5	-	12	TGTGCCAGCAGCTTAGACAGCCAGCCCCAGCATTTT	CASSLDSQPQHF
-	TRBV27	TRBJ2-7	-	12	TGTGCCAGCAGTTCCCAGAGGGGTGAGCAGTACTTC	CASSSQRGEQYF
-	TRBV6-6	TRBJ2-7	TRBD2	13	TGTGCCAGCGCTAGCGGGTACGCCTACGAGCAGTACTTC	CASASGYAYEQYF
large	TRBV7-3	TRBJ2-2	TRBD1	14	TGTGCCAGCAGCTTAGGACAGGGCAATCGGGAGCTGTTTTTT	CASSLGQGNRELFF
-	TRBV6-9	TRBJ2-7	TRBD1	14	TGTGCCACCGGGCCTTGGACAGGCCCCTACGAGCAGTACTTC	CATGPWTGPYEQYF
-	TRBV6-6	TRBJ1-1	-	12	TGTGCCAGCAGTTTTGGCCTCACTGAAGCTTTCTTT	CASSFGLTEAFF